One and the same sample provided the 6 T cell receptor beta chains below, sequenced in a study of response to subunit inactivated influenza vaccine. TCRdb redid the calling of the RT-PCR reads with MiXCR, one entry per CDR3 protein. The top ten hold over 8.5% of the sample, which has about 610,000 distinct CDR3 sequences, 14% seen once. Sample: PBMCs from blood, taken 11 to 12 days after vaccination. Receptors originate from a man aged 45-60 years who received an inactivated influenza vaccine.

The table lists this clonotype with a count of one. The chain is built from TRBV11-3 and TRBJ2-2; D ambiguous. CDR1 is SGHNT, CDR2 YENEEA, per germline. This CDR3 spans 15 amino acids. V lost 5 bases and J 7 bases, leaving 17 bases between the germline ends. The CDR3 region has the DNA TGTGCCAGCAGCGATACAAGTAGGGCCAGCGGGGAGCTGTTTTTT. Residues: CASSDTSRASGELFF. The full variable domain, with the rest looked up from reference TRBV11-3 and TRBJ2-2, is EAGVVQSPRYKIIEKKQPVAFWCNPISGHNTLYWYLQNLGQGPELLIRYENEEAVDDSQLPKDRFSAERLKGVDSTLKIQPAELGDSAVYLCASSDTSRASGELFFGEGSRLTVL.

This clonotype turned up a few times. The CDR3 sequence is CASGVTGATDTQYF. The CDR3 region has the DNA TGTGCCAGCGGGGTGACAGGGGCAACAGATACGCAGTATTTT. J is TRBJ2-3 and V is TRBV5-6, with 8 bases fitting TRBD1. J was trimmed by 3 bases and V by 7 bases; bases with no gene match: 7. The germline gives CDR1 SGHDT, CDR2 YYEEEE. The CDR3 is 14 amino acids.

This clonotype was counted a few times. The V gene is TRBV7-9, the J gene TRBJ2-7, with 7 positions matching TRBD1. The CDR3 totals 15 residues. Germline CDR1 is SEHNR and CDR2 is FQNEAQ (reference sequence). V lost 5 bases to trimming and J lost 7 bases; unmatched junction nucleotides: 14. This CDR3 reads CASSTGVYPSGEQYF. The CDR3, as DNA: TGTGCCAGCAGCACAGGGGTGTATCCCTCCGGGGAGCAGTACTTC.

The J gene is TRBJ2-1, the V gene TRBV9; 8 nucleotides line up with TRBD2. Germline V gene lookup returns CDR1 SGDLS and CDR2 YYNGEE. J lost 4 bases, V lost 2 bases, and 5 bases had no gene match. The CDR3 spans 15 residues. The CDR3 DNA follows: TGTGCCAGCAGCGTTCTTAGCGGGGAATACAATGAGCAGTTCTTC. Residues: CASSVLSGEYNEQFF. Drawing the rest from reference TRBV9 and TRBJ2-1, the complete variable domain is DSGVTQTPKHLITATGQRVTLRCSPRSGDLSVYWYQQSLDQGLQFLIQYYNGEERAKGNILERFSAQQFPDLHSELNLSSLELGDSALYFCASSVLSGEYNEQFFGPGTRLTVL.

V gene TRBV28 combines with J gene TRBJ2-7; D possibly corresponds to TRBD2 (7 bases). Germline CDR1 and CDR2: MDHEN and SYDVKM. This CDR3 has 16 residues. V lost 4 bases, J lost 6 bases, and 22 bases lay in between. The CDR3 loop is CASSSTGTTIRIEQYF. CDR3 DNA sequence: TGTGCCAGCAGTTCCACAGGGACTACGATACGGATCGAGCAGTACTTC.

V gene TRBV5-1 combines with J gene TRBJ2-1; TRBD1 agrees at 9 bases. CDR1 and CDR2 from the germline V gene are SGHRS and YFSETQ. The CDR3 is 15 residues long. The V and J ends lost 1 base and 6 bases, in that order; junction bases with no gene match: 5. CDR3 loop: CASSLRTGVGNEQFF. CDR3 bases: TGCGCCAGCAGCTTGCGGACAGGGGTCGGCAATGAGCAGTTCTTC.